This T cell receptor beta chain was documented in a study of cytomegalovirus exposure and HLA in healthy donors. Study in general: The platform used for the approximately 120 validation repertoires matched that of the approximately 640 first-cohort repertoires, a later analysis reported. Whole-study findings and limits: A list of approximately 160 TCR beta chains associated with cytomegalovirus was given. The TCR clusters that emerged in the first cohort tended, a later analysis found, to co-occur in the 120 or so validation repertoires. It was confirmed in vitro that a few of the CMV-associated chains were specific for CMV antigens.

As to this clone: No antigen is known for it.

Clones were sequenced by immunoSEQ multiplex PCR, and TCRdb holds only the in-frame ones, with some missing. The sample has 150,000 or so clones; 84% are singletons. Material: PBMCs. This receptor was identified in a man in his thirties or forties in good health and CMV-seropositive.

The CDR3 sequence is CASSFSWGDTEAFF. The CDR3, as DNA: TGTGCCAGCAGTTTTTCGTGGGGCGACACTGAAGCTTTCTTT. The chain uses TRBV27 and TRBJ1-1, with D possibly being TRBD1 (5 bases). This CDR3 region has 14 residues. Trimming stripped 3 bases from V and 3 bases from J, with 11 bases between. Germline CDR1 MNHEY, CDR2 SMNVEV (reference sequence).